The entry below describes one T cell receptor (beta chain). Its antigen is still unknown. The data derive from a study of shared clonotypes between healthy human individuals. The repertoire was sequenced with immunoSEQ multiplex PCR; TCRdb's copy has only in-frame clones and lacks some. The sample lists a few hundred thousand clones, 73% occurring once. The CDR3 covers 15 residues. Trimming took off 5 bases at V and 9 bases at J, with 20 bases between the two ends. CDR1 is SGHTA, CDR2 FQGNSA, per germline. Study-wide results and caveats: A generally larger estimated richness was seen in naive subsets than in memory subsets.

This receptor was obtained from a man aged 30 to 45 in good health. The J gene is TRBJ2-1, the V gene TRBV7-2; the D call may be TRBD1 or TRBD2 (5 bases each). Sequencing was done on a sample of memory CD4+ T cells sorted from blood. Subset: CD45RA-negative fraction. CDR3 sequence: CASSPLLELRGEQFF. The DNA of the CDR3 is TGTGCCAGCAGCCCCTTGTTGGAGTTGAGGGGTGAGCAGTTCTTC.